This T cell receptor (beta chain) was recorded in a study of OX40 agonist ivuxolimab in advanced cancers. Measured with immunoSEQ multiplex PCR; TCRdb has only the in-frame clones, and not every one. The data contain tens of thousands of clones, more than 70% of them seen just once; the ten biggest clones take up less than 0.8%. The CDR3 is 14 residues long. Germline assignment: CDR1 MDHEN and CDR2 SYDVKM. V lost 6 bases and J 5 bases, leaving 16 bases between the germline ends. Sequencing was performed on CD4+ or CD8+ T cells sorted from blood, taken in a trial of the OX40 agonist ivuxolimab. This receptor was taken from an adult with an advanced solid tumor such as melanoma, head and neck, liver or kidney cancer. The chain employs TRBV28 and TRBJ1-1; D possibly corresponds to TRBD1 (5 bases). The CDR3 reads CASRRGRTQTEAFF. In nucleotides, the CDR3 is TGTGCCAGCAGGAGGGGCAGAACTCAGACTGAAGCTTTCTTT. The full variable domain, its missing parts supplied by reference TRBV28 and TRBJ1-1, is DVKVTQSSRYLVKRTGEKVFLECVQDMDHENMFWYRQDPGLGLRLIYFSYDVKMKEKGDIPEGYSVSREKKERFSLILESASTNQTSMYLCASRRGRTQTEAFFGQGTRLTVV.